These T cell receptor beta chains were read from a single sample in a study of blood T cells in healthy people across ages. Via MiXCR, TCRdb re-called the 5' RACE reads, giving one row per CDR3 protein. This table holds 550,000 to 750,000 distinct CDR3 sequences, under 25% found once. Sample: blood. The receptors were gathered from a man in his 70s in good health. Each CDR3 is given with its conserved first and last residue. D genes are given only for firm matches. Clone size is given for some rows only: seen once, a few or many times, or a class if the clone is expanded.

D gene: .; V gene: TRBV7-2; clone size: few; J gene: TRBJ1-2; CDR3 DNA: TGTGCCAGCAGCTATGTCACAGAAAACTATGGCTACACCTTC; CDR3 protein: CASSYVTENYGYTF
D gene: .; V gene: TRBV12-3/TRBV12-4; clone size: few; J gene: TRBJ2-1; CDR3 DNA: TGTGCCAGCACCCCTCCGGGCACAACCTCCTACAATGAGCAGTTCTTC; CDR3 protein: CASTPPGTTSYNEQFF
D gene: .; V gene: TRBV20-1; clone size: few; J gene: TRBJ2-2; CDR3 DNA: TGCAGTGCTAGAGATCGAAACTTGGAAGGGGAGCTGTTTTTT; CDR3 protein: CSARDRNLEGELFF
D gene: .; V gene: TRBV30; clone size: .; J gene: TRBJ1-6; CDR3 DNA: TGTGCCTGGAGCCAGGAGGAGGTACATTCACCCCTCCACTTT; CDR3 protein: CAWSQEEVHSPLHF
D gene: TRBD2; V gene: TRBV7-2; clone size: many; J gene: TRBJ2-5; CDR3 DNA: TGTGCCAGCAGCCCCGCTAGCGGCCCCCAAGAGACCCAGTACTTC; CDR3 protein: CASSPASGPQETQYF
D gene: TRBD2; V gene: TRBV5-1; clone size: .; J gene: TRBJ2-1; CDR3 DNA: TGCGTCAGCAGCCCCAGGCTAGCGGGGGATTCCAATGAGCAGTTCTTC; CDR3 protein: CVSSPRLAGDSNEQFF
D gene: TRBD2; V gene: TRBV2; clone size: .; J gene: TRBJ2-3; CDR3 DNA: TGTGCCAGAGGACTAGCGGGAAGCACAGATACGCAGTATTTT; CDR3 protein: CARGLAGSTDTQYF
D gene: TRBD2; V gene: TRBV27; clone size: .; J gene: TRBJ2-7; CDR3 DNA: TGTGCCAGCAGTTTATTTTCGTCTAGCGGGTACTCCTACGAGCAGTACTTC; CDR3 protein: CASSLFSSSGYSYEQYF
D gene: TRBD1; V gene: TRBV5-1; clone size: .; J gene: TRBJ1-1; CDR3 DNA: TGCGCCAGCAGCCCCGGACAGGGACTGAACACTGAAGCTTTCTTT; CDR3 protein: CASSPGQGLNTEAFF
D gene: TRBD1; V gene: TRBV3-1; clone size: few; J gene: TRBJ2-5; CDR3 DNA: TGTGCCAGCAGCCATGGGGACAGGGAAGAGACCCAGTACTTC; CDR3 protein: CASSHGDREETQYF
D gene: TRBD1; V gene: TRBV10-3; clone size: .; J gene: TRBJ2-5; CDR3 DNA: TGTGCCACCAACCGGGACAGGGGGGAAGAGACCCAGTACTTC; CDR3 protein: CATNRDRGEETQYF
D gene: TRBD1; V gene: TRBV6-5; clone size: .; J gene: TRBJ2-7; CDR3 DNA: TGTGCCAGCAGTGCTTGGACAGGAACCTACGAGCAGTACTTC; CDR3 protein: CASSAWTGTYEQYF
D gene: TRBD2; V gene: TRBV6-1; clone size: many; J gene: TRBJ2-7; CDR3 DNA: TGTGCCAGCAGTCCCGGACTAGTCGGCTACGAGCAGTACTTC; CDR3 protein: CASSPGLVGYEQYF